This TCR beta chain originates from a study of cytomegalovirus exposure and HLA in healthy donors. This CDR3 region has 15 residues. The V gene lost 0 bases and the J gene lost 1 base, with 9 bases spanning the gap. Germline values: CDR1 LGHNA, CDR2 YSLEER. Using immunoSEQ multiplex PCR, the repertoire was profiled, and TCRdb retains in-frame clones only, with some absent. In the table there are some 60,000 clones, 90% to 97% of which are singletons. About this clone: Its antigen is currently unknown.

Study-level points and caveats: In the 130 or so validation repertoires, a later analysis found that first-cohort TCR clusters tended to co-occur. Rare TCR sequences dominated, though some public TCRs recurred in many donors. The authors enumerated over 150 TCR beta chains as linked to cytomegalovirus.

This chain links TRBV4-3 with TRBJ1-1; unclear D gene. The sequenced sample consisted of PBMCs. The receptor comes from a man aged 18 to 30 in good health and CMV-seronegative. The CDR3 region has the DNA TGCGCCAGCAGCCAAGATTCGGGAGGGAACACTGAAGCTTTCTTT. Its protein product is CASSQDSGGNTEAFF.